This TCR beta chain came from a study of early T cells in non-severe SARS-CoV-2 infection. Looking at the study overall: RNA in bulk from unsorted whole blood was sequenced, and chains were unpaired. Whole-study findings and limits: Lookups in VDJdb leaned toward anti-spike CD8 responses and missed private and CD4 specificities.

This clonotype was seen more than once but under ten times. Its target is unknown. Unique molecular identifiers (one per individual cDNA molecule) were attached. TCRdb ran MiXCR on the 5' RACE reads and lists one entry per CDR3 protein. The table records roughly 64,000 distinct CDR3 sequences, around 14% of them present only once. From germline, CDR1 is WSHSY and CDR2 SAAADI. The CDR3 spans 12 residues. Trimming pared 6 bases from V and 1 base from J, leaving 6 bases between. What was sequenced was whole blood. This clonotype originated in an adult who was a healthcare worker with PCR-confirmed SARS-CoV-2 infection or an uninfected control (not recorded which). The V and J genes are TRBV10-2 and TRBJ1-1; D ambiguous. The DNA for the CDR3 is TGCGCCAGCAGCTCCCAGAACACTGAAGCTTTCTTT. This gives the protein CASSSQNTEAFF.